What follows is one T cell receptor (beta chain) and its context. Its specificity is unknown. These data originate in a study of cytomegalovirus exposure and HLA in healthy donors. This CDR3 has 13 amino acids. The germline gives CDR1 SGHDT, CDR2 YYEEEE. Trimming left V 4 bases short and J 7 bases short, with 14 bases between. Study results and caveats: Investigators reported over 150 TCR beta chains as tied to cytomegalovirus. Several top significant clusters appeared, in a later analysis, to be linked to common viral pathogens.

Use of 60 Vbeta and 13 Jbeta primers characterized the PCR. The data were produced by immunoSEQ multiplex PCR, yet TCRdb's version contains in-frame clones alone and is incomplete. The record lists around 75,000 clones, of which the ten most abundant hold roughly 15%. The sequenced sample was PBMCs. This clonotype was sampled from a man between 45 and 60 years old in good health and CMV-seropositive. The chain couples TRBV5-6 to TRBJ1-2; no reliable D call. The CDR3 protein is CASSPGLLGGYTF. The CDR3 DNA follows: TGTGCCAGCAGCCCCGGACTTTTGGGTGGCTACACCTTC.